This passage covers 30 T cell receptor beta chains from one sample sequenced in a study of blood T cells in healthy people across ages (dated by TCRdb to about 2015). Receptors were amplified or captured by 5' RACE. Sequencing relied on an Illumina HiSeq 2500. A second PCR of roughly 7 to 11 cycles was performed with a sample-barcoded 5' primer and a J-beta primer mix. TCRdb passed the public sequencing reads through fastp at Q25 and MiXCR, retaining productive beta sequences. A single entry per CDR3 protein holds the most common genes and DNA from its merged rows. Recorded for this sample are some 1.5 million distinct CDR3 sequences; 28% of them occurred a single time. Of the sample, over 7% falls within the top ten clones. The material sequenced was blood. These receptors were collected from a woman aged 30 to 39 in good health.

This clonotype was counted a few times. At one boundary the junction diverges from the germline segment, which might be a read error. For the CDR3, the DNA is TGTACCAGCAGTCCGTGGGACGCTCAGACCTACGAGCAGTACTTC. Translating gives CTSSPWDAQTYEQYF. The gene calls are TRBV28 and TRBJ2-7; perhaps D is TRBD1 or TRBD2 (5 bases each). Per the germline V gene, CDR1 is MDHEN and CDR2 is SYDVKM. The CDR3 has 15 residues.

The chain couples TRBV11-2 to TRBJ1-3; D unclear. In germline, CDR1 is SGHAT, CDR2 FQNNGV. The CDR3 is made up of 15 amino acids. V lost 1 base and J lost 0, with 7 bases in between. CDR3 sequence (DNA): TGTGCCAGCAGCTTAGGACGGAGCTCTGGAAACACCATATATTTT. It codes for CASSLGRSSGNTIYF.

This clonotype was seen at least ten times. V gene TRBV5-5 combines with J gene TRBJ2-3, with D possibly matching TRBD1 (5 bases). Germline loops: CDR1 SGHKS, CDR2 YYEKEE (reference sequence). Trimming took 2 bases from V and 1 from J, leaving 11 bases between them. The CDR3 length is 15 residues. The CDR3: CASSFGHSGTDTQYF. In DNA form, the CDR3 reads TGTGCCAGCAGCTTTGGACATAGTGGCACAGATACGCAGTATTTT.

This clonotype was observed a handful of times. The gene calls are TRBV20-1 and TRBJ2-3; 10 bases agree with TRBD2. The V and J ends lost 4 bases and 5 bases, in that order; junction bases with no gene match: 3. CDR1 is DFQATT and CDR2 is SNEGSKA in the germline V gene (reference sequence). The CDR3 sequence is 13 residues long. The CDR3: CSAKSGGGDTQYF. CDR3 bases: TGCAGTGCTAAGAGCGGGGGGGGAGATACGCAGTATTTT.

A note on this clonotype: The junction departs from the called germline gene at one end, perhaps through a read error. The chain is built from TRBV20-1 and TRBJ2-2; D possibly matches TRBD1 or TRBD2 (5 bases each). Per the germline V gene, CDR1 is DFQATT and CDR2 is SNEGSKA (reference sequence). The CDR3 runs to 13 residues. The CDR3 is CSARNLGPGERFF. In DNA, the CDR3 is TGCAGTGCTCGAAACCTGGGGCCCGGGGAGCGGTTTTTT.

This clonotype turned up a few times. The CDR3 DNA follows: TGTGCCACCAGTGGATCGGGGACCCAGTACTTC. Translated: CATSGSGTQYF. The J gene is TRBJ2-5, the V gene TRBV24-1; no clear D gene. Germline assignment: CDR1 KGHDR and CDR2 SFDVKD. Deletions cut 5 bases from V and 7 bases from J, with 7 bases between. The CDR3 spans 11 residues.

The table lists this clonotype with a few counts. This chain's CDR3 is CASSSPGGNIQYF. The DNA of the CDR3 is TGTGCCAGCAGTTCCCCCGGGGGAAACATTCAGTACTTC. The chain joins TRBV28 to TRBJ2-4, with D possibly being TRBD2 (6 bases). Germline values: CDR1 MDHEN, CDR2 SYDVKM. The V end was cut by 4 bases, the J end by 6 bases, with 10 bases between. This CDR3 contains 13 residues.

This clonotype was counted between two and nine times. The V call is TRBV7-9, the J call TRBJ2-6; D assignment may be TRBD1 or TRBD2 (5 bases each). In germline, CDR1 is SEHNR, CDR2 FQNEAQ (reference sequence). Trimming left V 5 bases short and J 4 bases short, with 18 bases between. This CDR3 contains 17 residues. As DNA, the CDR3 is TGTGCCAGCAGCCTTACACCGGGGCTTGGAGGGGCCAACGTCCTGACTTTC. Its protein product is CASSLTPGLGGANVLTF.

To note about this clonotype: A much more abundant neighbour one base away suggests this may be a read error. The chain couples TRBV4-1 to TRBJ2-7, with D possibly called TRBD1 or TRBD2 (5 bases each). This CDR3 contains 16 residues. Germline CDR1 reads MGHRA; CDR2 reads YSYEKL. CDR3 coding DNA: TGCGTCAGCAGCCTCTCCTCCGGGACGGACACCTACGAGCAGTACTTC. This gives the protein CVSSLSSGTDTYEQYF.

Only a few counts were recorded for this clonotype. This chain joins TRBV5-5 and TRBJ2-3; TRBD2 agrees at 10 bases. Per the germline V gene, CDR1 is SGHKS and CDR2 is YYEKEE (reference sequence). The CDR3 is 18 amino acids. J lost 4 bases, V lost 0 bases, and 11 bases had no gene match. CDR3 region: CASSLAPSGGPAPDTQYF. The CDR3 DNA sequence: TGTGCCAGCAGCTTGGCGCCTAGCGGGGGCCCTGCCCCAGATACGCAGTATTTT.

This clonotype was seen repeatedly, ten times or more. One end of the junction varies from germline; a read error may be responsible. The V gene is TRBV9, the J gene TRBJ2-6; a possible D gene is TRBD2 (5 bases). Germline assignment: CDR1 SGDLS and CDR2 YYNGEE. The CDR3 totals 15 residues. This chain's CDR3 is CASSVRGSGANVLTF. CDR3 sequence (DNA): TGCGCCAGCAGCGTCCGGGGCTCTGGGGCCAACGTCCTGACTTTC.

The V and J genes are TRBV24-1 and TRBJ2-3; no clear D gene. Germline V gene lookup returns CDR1 KGHDR and CDR2 SFDVKD. Trimming removed 4 bases at V and 5 bases at J, with 12 bases between. This CDR3 is built from 14 residues. CDR3 coding DNA: TGTGCCACCAGTGAGGACGGCCGCGGAGATACGCAGTATTTT. Translated: CATSEDGRGDTQYF.

The rearrangement links TRBV7-2 to TRBJ2-1; no clear D gene. CDR1 is SGHTA and CDR2 is FQGNSA in the germline V gene. V was pared by 7 bases and J by 0 bases, with 7 bases between. CDR3 length: 13 amino acids. CDR3 coding DNA: TGTGCCAGCACCGCGGCCTCCTACAATGAGCAGTTCTTC. It yields the protein CASTAASYNEQFF. The whole variable domain, remainder taken from reference TRBV7-2 and TRBJ2-1, is GAGVSQSPSNKVTEKGKDVELRCDPISGHTALYWYRQSLGQGLEFLIYFQGNSAPDKSGLPSDRFSAERTGGSVSTLTIQRTQQEDSAVYLCASTAASYNEQFFGPGTRLTVL.

V is TRBV4-3 and J is TRBJ2-3; D not resolved. The CDR3 is made up of 13 amino acids. Trimming cost V 0 bases and J 6 bases, with 7 bases left between them. Germline CDR1 and CDR2: LGHNA and YSLEER. The CDR3 nucleotides are TGCGCCAGCAGCCAAGATACGAGGGATACGCAGTATTTT. Translation: CASSQDTRDTQYF.

The table lists this clonotype with a few counts. The rearrangement joins TRBV7-3 to TRBJ2-3; no definite D call. This CDR3 comprises 14 residues. Germline CDR1 reads SGHTA; CDR2 reads FQGTGA. V shed 2 bases and J shed 3 bases, with 9 bases lying between them. The CDR3 DNA sequence: TGTGCCAGCAGCTTATACAGCCCGACAGATACGCAGTATTTT. This translates into CASSLYSPTDTQYF. Full variable domain (remainder filled in from reference TRBV7-3 and TRBJ2-3): GAGVSQTPSNKVTEKGKYVELRCDPISGHTALYWYRQSLGQGPEFLIYFQGTGAADDSGLPNDRFFAVRPEGSVSTLKIQRTERGDSAVYLCASSLYSPTDTQYFGPGTRLTVL.

About this clonotype: A read error may produce the germline difference seen at one junction end. The chain is built from TRBV7-2 and TRBJ1-2; TRBD1 matches at 7 bases. The CDR3 covers 15 residues. Germline V gene lookup returns CDR1 SGHTA and CDR2 FQGNSA. CDR3 nucleotide sequence: TGTGCCGGCAGACACAGACAGGGCCTCCACTATGGCTACACCTTC. Residues: CAGRHRQGLHYGYTF.

This clonotype was found a few times. The rearrangement links TRBV27 to TRBJ2-5; TRBD1 agrees at 7 bases. CDR3 length equals 14 residues. Germline V gene data show CDR1 as MNHEY and CDR2 as SMNVEV (reference sequence). V dropped 6 bases and J dropped 2; count of bases not matched to a gene: 6. In DNA, the CDR3 is TGTGCCAGCAGAAGACAGGGCATTCAAGAGACCCAGTACTTC. It encodes CASRRQGIQETQYF.

The V gene is TRBV6-6, the J gene TRBJ1-1, with D possibly TRBD1 on 5 matching bases. The CDR3 has 15 residues. With 2 bases removed from V and 1 base from J, the gap between germline ends came to 11 bases. Per germline, CDR1 MNHNY and CDR2 SVGAGI (reference sequence). Here the CDR3 reads CASSYGATENTEAFF. As DNA, the CDR3 is TGTGCCAGCAGTTACGGGGCGACAGAGAACACTGAAGCTTTCTTT.

The rearrangement joins TRBV28 to TRBJ1-5; tentative D call: TRBD1 (5 bases). Germline CDR1 reads MDHEN; CDR2 reads SYDVKM. Trimming shortened V by 5 bases and J by 0 bases, and 11 bases separated the two germline ends. CDR3 length: 15 residues. The DNA for the CDR3 is TGTGCCAGCAGTCTGGACAACTCTAGCAATCAGCCCCAGCATTTT. Translation: CASSLDNSSNQPQHF.

This clonotype was picked up a small number of times. J is TRBJ2-7 and V is TRBV18; D perhaps matches TRBD2 (5 bases). This CDR3 is 15 amino acids long. V lost 2 bases and J lost 1, with 12 bases in between. Per the germline V gene, CDR1 is KGHSH and CDR2 is LQKENI. The CDR3 coding sequence is TGTGCCAGCTCACCAATAACGGGAACTTCCTACGAGCAGTACTTC. Translated: CASSPITGTSYEQYF. Together with reference TRBV18 and TRBJ2-7, the CDR3 gives the full variable domain: NAGVMQNPRHLVRRRGQEARLRCSPMKGHSHVYWYRQLPEEGLKFMVYLQKENIIDESGMPKERFSAEFPKEGPSILRIQQVVRGDSAAYFCASSPITGTSYEQYFGPGTRLTVT.

This clonotype occurred once. The chain has TRBV28 and TRBJ1-5; no firm D call. Looked up from germline, CDR1 is MDHEN and CDR2 is SYDVKM. CDR3 length equals 12 residues. The germline V and J ends were trimmed by 1 base and 7 bases, with 5 bases remaining between them. The CDR3 DNA is TGTGCCAGCAGTTTATTATTACAGCCCCAGCATTTT. It codes for CASSLLLQPQHF.

Comments on this clonotype: Since a much larger clone is just one base distant, this may be a read error. J is TRBJ2-1 and V is TRBV7-2, with TRBD2 as a possible D gene (6 bases). The CDR3 consists of 14 residues. The germline gives CDR1 SGHTA, CDR2 FQGNSA. The CDR3 nucleotides read TGTGCCAGCAGCTCCGGGCTAGCGAACAATGGGCAGTTCTTC. This encodes CASSSGLANNGQFF. The entire variable domain, with the rest obtained from reference TRBV7-2 and TRBJ2-1, is as follows: GAGVSQSPSNKVTEKGKDVELRCDPISGHTALYWYRQSLGQGLEFLIYFQGNSAPDKSGLPSDRFSAERTGGSVSTLTIQRTQQEDSAVYLCASSSGLANNGQFFGPGTRLTVL.

This clonotype was counted a few times. The V gene is TRBV29-1, the J gene TRBJ1-6, with 9 bases lining up with TRBD1. J was trimmed by 14 bases and V by 6 bases; bases with no gene match: 8. Germline V gives CDR1 SQVTM, CDR2 ANQGSEA. This CDR3 comprises 12 residues. The CDR3 DNA sequence: TGCAGCGTGGGACAGGGATCCGGTACCCTCCACTTT. Its translation: CSVGQGSGTLHF.

Only a few counts were recorded for this clonotype. The chain has TRBV6-1 and TRBJ2-5; 12 bases are shared with TRBD1. V lost 10 bases and J lost 5; bases outside the gene matches: 8. This CDR3 has 14 amino acids. Germline V gene sequence: CDR1 MNHNS, CDR2 SASEGT. The chain's CDR3 is CATTGTGGTETQYF. The CDR3 DNA reads as TGTGCCACCACCGGGACAGGGGGCACGGAGACCCAGTACTTC.

The V call is TRBV7-9, the J call TRBJ2-3, with TRBD2 identical over 9 bases. Germline V lookup: CDR1 SEHNR, CDR2 FQNEAQ (reference sequence). The CDR3 sequence is 15 residues long. With V trimmed by 5 bases and J by 4 bases, 7 bases remained unmatched. CDR3 sequence: CASSPLAGIPDTQYF. In nucleotides, the CDR3 is TGTGCCAGCAGCCCTCTAGCGGGAATCCCAGATACGCAGTATTTT.

This clonotype has just a few counts. The chain recombines TRBV20-1 with TRBJ2-1, with 8 bases that match TRBD2. J was trimmed by 7 bases and V by 5 bases; bases with no gene match: 7. This CDR3 has 13 residues. The germline V gene encodes CDR1 DFQATT and CDR2 SNEGSKA (reference sequence). As DNA, the CDR3 is TGCAGTGCTCAAGCGGGAGTGGCGAATGAGCAGTTCTTC. Translation gives CSAQAGVANEQFF.

In its sample, this clonotype was seen many times. The V call is TRBV7-9, the J call TRBJ2-7; TRBD2 aligns across 10 bases. The J segment lost 6 bases and the V segment lost 5 bases, leaving 13 bases of the junction unmatched. CDR1 and CDR2 from the germline V gene are SEHNR and FQNEAQ (reference sequence). This CDR3 has 16 amino acids. This chain's CDR3 is CASSPRTSGNPREQYF. The CDR3 DNA sequence: TGTGCCAGCAGCCCCCGGACTAGCGGAAACCCCCGCGAGCAGTACTTC.

This sequence joins TRBV7-2 and TRBJ2-7; possible D gene TRBD2, 5 bases. Germline V gene sequence: CDR1 SGHTA, CDR2 FQGNSA. This CDR3 spans 14 amino acids. Trimming removed 1 base at V and 9 bases at J, with 16 bases between. CDR3 in DNA: TGTGCCAGCAGCTTAGGGCTAGCTACCCCCGGGCAGTACTTC. This sequence encodes CASSLGLATPGQYF.

This sequence joins TRBV18 and TRBJ2-3; D is uncertain. This CDR3 is 14 amino acids long. V was cut by 2 bases and J by 2 bases, with 8 bases left in between. Germline V gene sequence: CDR1 KGHSH, CDR2 LQKENI. The CDR3 region has the DNA TGTGCCAGCTCACCAGTCAGGTCCACAGATACGCAGTATTTT. This gives the protein CASSPVRSTDTQYF.

V is TRBV2 and J is TRBJ2-7; D is possibly TRBD1 (7 bases). CDR1 SNHLY and CDR2 FYNNEI come from the germline V gene. The CDR3 is made up of 15 amino acids. The CDR3 protein is CVSRYVKGASGEQYF. Written as DNA, the CDR3 is TGTGTCAGTAGATACGTGAAGGGGGCAAGCGGGGAGCAGTACTTC.